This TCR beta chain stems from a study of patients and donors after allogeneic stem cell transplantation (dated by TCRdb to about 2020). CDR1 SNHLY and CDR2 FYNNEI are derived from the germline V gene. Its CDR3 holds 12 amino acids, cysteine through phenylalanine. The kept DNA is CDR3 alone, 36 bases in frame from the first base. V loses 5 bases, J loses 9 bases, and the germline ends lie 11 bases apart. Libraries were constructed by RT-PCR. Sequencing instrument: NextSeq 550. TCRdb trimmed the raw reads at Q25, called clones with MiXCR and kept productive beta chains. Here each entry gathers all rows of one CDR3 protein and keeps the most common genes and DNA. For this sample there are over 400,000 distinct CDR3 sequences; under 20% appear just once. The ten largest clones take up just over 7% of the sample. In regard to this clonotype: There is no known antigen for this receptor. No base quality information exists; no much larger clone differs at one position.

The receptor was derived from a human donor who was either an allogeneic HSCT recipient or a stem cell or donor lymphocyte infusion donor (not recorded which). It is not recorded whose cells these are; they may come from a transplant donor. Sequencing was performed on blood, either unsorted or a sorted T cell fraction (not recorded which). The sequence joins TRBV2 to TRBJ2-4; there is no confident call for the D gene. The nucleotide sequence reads TGTGCCAGCAGTCGGGCATCTACCATTCAGTACTTC. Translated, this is CASSRASTIQYF.